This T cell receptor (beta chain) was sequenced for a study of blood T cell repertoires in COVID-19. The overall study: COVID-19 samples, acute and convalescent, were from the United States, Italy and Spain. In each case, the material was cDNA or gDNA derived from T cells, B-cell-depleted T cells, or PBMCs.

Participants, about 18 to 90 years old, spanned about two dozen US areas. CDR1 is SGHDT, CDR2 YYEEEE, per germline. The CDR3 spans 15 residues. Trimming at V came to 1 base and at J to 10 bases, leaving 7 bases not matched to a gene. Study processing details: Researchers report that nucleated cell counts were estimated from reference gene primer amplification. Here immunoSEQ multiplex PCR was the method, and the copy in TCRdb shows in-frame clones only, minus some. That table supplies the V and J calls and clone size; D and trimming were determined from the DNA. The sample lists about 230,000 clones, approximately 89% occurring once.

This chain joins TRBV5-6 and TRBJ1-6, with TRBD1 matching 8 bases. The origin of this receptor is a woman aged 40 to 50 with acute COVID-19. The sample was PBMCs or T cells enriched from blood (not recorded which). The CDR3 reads CASSLYRTGSSPLHF. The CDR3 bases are TGTGCCAGCAGCTTGTATAGGACAGGGTCCTCACCCCTCCACTTT.